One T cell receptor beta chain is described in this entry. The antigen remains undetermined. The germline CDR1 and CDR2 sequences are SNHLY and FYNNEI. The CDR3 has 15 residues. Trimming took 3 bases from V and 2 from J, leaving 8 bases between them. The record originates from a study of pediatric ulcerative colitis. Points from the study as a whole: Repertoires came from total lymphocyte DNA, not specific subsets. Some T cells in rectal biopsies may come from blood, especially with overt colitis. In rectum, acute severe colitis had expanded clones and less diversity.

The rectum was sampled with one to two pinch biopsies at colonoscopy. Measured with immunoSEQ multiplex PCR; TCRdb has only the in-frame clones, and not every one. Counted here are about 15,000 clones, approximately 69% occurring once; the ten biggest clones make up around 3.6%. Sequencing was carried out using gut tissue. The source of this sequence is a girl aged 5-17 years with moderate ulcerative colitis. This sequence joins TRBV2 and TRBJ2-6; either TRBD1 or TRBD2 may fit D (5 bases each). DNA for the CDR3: TGTGCCAGCAGTGAGGGGGTAGCTGGGGCCAACGTCCTGACTTTC. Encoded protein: CASSEGVAGANVLTF.